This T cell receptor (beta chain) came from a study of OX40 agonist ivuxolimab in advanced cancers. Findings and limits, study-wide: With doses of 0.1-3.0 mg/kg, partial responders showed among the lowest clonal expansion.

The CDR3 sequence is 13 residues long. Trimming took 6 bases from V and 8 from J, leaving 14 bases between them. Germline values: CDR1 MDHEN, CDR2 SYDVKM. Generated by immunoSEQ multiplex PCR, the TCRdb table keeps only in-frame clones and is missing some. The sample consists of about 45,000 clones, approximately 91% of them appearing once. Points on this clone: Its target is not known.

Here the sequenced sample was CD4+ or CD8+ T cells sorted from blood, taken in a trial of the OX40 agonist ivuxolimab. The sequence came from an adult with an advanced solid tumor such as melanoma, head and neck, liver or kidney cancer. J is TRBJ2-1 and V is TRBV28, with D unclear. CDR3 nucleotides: TGTGCCAGCAGACTCGAACTTACGGATGAGCAGTTCTTC. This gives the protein CASRLELTDEQFF.